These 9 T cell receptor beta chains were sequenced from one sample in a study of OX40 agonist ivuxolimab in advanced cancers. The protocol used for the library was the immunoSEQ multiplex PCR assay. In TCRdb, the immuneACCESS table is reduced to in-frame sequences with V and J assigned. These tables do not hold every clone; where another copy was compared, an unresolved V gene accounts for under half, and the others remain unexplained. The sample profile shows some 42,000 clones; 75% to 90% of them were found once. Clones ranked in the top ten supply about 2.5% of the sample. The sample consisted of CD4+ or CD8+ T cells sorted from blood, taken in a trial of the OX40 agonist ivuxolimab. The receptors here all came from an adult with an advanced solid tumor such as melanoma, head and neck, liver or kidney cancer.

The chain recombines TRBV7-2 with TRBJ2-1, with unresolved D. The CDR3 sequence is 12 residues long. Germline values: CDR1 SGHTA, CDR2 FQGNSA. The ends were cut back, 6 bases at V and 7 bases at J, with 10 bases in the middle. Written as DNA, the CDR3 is TGTGCCAGCAGTAGAAGTAAAAATGAGCAGTTCTTC. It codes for CASSRSKNEQFF.

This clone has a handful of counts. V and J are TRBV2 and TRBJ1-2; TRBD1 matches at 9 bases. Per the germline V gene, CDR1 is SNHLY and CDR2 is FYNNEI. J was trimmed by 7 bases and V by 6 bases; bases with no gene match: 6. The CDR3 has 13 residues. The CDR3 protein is CASSGQGFGGYTF. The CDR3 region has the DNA TGTGCCAGCAGCGGACAGGGGTTCGGTGGCTACACCTTC.

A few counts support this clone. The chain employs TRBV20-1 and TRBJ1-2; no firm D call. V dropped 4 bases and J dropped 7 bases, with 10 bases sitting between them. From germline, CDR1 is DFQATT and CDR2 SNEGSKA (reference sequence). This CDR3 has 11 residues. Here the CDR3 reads CSAKIGFGYTF. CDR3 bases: TGCAGTGCTAAGATAGGGTTTGGCTACACCTTC.

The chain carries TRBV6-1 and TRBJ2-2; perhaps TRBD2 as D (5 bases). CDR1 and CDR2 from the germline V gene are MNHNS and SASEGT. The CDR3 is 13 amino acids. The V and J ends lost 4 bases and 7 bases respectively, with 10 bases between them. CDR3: CASSGTRGGELFF. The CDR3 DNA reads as TGTGCCAGCAGTGGGACTCGGGGCGGGGAGCTGTTTTTT.

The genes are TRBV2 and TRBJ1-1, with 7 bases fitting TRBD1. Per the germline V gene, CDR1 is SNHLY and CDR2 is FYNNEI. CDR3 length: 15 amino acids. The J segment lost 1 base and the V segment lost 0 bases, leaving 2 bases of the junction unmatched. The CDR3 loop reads CASSEARGQNTEAFF. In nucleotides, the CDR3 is TGTGCCAGCAGTGAAGCGAGGGGGCAGAACACTGAAGCTTTCTTT.

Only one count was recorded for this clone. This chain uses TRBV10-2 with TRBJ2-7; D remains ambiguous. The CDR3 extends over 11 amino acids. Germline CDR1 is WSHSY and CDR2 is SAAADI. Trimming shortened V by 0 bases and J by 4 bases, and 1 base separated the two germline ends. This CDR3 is CASSESYEQYV. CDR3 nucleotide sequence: TGCGCCAGCAGTGAGTCGTACGAGCAGTACGTC.

The CDR3 sequence is CASSRAGGPREQETQYF. CDR3 in DNA: TGTGCCAGCAGCCGAGCGGGAGGGCCGAGGGAACAAGAGACCCAGTACTTC. The chain recombines TRBV11-3 with TRBJ2-5, with TRBD2 matching 10 bases. Trimming removed 5 bases from V and 2 bases from J; junction bases left unmatched: 11. The CDR3 loop spans 17 amino acids. Germline CDR1 and CDR2: SGHNT and YENEEA.

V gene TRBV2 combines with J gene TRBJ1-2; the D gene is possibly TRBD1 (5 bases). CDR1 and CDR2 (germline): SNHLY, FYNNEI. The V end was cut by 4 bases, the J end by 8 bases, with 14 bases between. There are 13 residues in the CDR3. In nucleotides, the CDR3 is TGTGCCAGCAGTGTTGCTAGGGGACGGGGCTACACCTTC. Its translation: CASSVARGRGYTF.

CDR3 sequence: CASSQQFYNEQFF. As DNA, the CDR3 is TGCGCCAGCAGCCAGCAGTTTTACAATGAGCAGTTCTTC. The V call is TRBV4-1, the J call TRBJ2-1; D uncertain. Deletions cut 3 bases from V and 4 bases from J, with 7 bases between. The CDR3 has 13 amino acids. Germline V gene data show CDR1 as MGHRA and CDR2 as YSYEKL.